The clone carrying this TCR beta chain was recorded a few times. The sample belongs to a study of T cells after yellow fever vaccination. In the study overall: Low-cell-number fractions underwent preparation using SMART-Seq v4 Ultra Low Input.

The CDR3 length is 15 residues. V was trimmed by 2 bases and J by 5 bases, leaving 16 bases between them. Germline V CDR1 and CDR2: LGHDT, YNNKEL (reference sequence). TCRdb re-called the 5' RACE reads with MiXCR, one entry per CDR3 protein. The table includes 400,000 to 650,000 distinct CDR3 sequences, just over 20% detected once. The receptor comes from a man between 18 and 29 years old who received the YFV17D yellow fever vaccine. The rearrangement uses TRBV3-1 and TRBJ2-7; a weak D match, TRBD1 (6 bases). The sequenced sample was PBMCs, obtained approximately 22 days after the first yellow fever vaccination. CDR3 sequence: CASSQRLGGEDEQYF. The CDR3 DNA follows: TGTGCCAGCAGCCAAAGGCTTGGGGGCGAGGACGAGCAGTACTTC.